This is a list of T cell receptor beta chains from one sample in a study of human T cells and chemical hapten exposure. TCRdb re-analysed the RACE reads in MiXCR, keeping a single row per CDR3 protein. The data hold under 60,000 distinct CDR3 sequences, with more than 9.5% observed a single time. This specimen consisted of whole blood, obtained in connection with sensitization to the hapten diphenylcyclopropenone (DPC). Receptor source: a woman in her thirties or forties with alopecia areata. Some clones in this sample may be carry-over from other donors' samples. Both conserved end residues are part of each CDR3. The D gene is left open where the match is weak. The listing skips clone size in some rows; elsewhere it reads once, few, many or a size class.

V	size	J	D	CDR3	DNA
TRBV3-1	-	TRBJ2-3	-	CASSLARPWADTQYF	TGTGCCAGCAGCCTCGCGCGGCCCTGGGCAGATACGCAGTATTTT
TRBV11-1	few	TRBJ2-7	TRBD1	CASSYSGGALNEQYF	TGTGCCAGCAGCTACTCAGGGGGCGCATTGAACGAGCAGTACTTC
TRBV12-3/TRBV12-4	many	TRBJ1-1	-	CASSFAPRAEAFF	TGTGCCAGCAGTTTCGCGCCGCGCGCTGAAGCTTTCTTT
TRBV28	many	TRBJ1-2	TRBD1	CASSSPARPRGRWGYTF	TGTGCCAGCAGTTCGCCGGCCCGACCGAGGGGGCGGTGGGGCTACACCTTC
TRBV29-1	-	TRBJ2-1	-	CSVRTLAYNEQFF	TGCAGCGTCAGGACACTCGCCTACAATGAGCAGTTCTTC
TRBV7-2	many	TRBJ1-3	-	CASSSGLLGGNTIYF	TGTGCCAGCAGCTCGGGACTCCTGGGCGGAAACACCATATATTTT
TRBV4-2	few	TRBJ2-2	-	CASSPGRDTGELFF	TGTGCCAGCAGCCCAGGCCGGGACACCGGGGAGCTGTTTTTT
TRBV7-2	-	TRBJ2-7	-	CASSLISYEQYF	TGTGCCAGCAGCTTGATTTCCTACGAGCAGTACTTC
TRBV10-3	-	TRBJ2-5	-	CAISESIAETQYF	TGTGCCATCAGTGAGTCTATTGCAGAGACCCAGTACTTC
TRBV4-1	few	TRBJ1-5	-	CASSQDPGNQPQHF	TGCGCCAGCAGCCAAGATCCGGGGAATCAGCCCCAGCATTTT
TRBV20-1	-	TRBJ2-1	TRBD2	CSVRAPDSGRDGEQFF	TGCAGTGTTAGAGCTCCCGACAGCGGGAGGGACGGTGAGCAGTTCTTC
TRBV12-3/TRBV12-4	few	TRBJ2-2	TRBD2	CASSPGLAGEVGELFF	TGTGCCAGCAGCCCGGGACTAGCGGGTGAGGTCGGGGAGCTGTTTTTT
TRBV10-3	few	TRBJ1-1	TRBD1	CATQKGQGQNTEAFF	TGTGCCACACAAAAGGGACAGGGACAGAACACTGAAGCTTTCTTT
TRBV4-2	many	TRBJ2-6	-	CASSQEGSSGANVLTF	TGTGCCAGCAGCCAAGAGGGCAGCTCTGGGGCCAACGTCCTGACTTTC
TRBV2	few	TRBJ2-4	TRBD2	CASSLAGGLAKNIQYF	TGTGCCAGCTCACTAGCGGGGGGACTAGCCAAAAACATTCAGTACTTC
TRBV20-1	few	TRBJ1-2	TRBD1	CSVSRGLGYTF	TGCAGTGTATCCAGGGGGCTCGGCTACACCTTC
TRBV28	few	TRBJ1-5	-	CASTQRQGGNQPQHF	TGTGCCAGCACCCAAAGGCAGGGTGGAAATCAGCCCCAGCATTTT
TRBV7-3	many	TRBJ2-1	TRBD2	CASSWGLAEYNEQFF	TGTGCCAGCAGCTGGGGACTAGCGGAGTACAATGAGCAGTTCTTC
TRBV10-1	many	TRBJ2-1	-	CASSESPGYNEQFF	TGCGCCAGCAGTGAGTCGCCTGGTTACAATGAGCAGTTCTTC
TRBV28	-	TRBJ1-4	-	CASGYEKLFF	TGTGCCAGCGGGTATGAAAAACTGTTTTTT
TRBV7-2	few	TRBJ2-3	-	CASGRRGTDTQYF	TGTGCCAGCGGCAGGAGGGGCACAGATACGCAGTATTTT
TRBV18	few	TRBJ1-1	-	CASSVRDTNTEAFF	TGTGCCAGCTCGGTACGGGACACAAACACTGAAGCTTTCTTT
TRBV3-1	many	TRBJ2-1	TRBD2	CASSQDRGSGSYNEQFF	TGTGCCAGCAGCCAAGATCGAGGTAGCGGGAGCTACAATGAGCAGTTCTTC
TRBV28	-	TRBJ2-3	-	CASSLVSRPTSTDTQYF	TGTGCCAGCAGTTTAGTCTCCCGCCCTACTAGCACAGATACGCAGTATTTT
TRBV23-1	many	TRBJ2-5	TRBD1	CASSQRGQGVQETQYF	TGCGCCAGCAGTCAAAGAGGACAGGGGGTTCAAGAGACCCAGTACTTC
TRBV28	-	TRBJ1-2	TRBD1	CASSRDSHYGYTF	TGTGCCAGCAGCCGGGACAGCCACTATGGCTACACCTTC
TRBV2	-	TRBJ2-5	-	CASSEGLETQYF	TGTGCCAGCAGTGAAGGGTTAGAGACCCAGTACTTC
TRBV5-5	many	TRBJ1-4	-	CASSDSTSLYIAEKLFF	TGTGCCAGCAGTGACAGTACCTCCCTCTACATTGCCGAAAAACTGTTTTTT
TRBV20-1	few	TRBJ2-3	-	CSAEPGRTDTQYF	TGCAGTGCAGAACCCGGACGCACAGATACGCAGTATTTT
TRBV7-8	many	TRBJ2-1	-	CASSSPIRGNPYNEQFF	TGTGCCAGCAGCTCTCCGATTCGCGGGAACCCCTACAATGAGCAGTTCTTC
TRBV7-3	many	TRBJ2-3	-	CASSGRAPNDNTDTQYF	TGTGCCAGCAGCGGCCGGGCCCCGAACGATAACACAGATACGCAGTATTTT
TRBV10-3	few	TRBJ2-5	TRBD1	CAIRDRAFGTQYF	TGTGCCATCCGGGACAGGGCGTTTGGGACCCAGTACTTC
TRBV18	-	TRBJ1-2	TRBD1	CASSPGGQEYGYTF	TGTGCCAGCTCACCAGGGGGACAGGAGTATGGCTACACCTTC
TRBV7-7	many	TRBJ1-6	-	CASSFLTRDKAISYNSPLHF	TGTGCCAGCAGCTTTTTAACGCGGGACAAGGCTATCTCCTATAATTCACCCCTCCACTTT
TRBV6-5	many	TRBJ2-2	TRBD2	CASRGTSGVTGELFF	TGTGCCAGCAGAGGGACTAGCGGGGTTACCGGGGAGCTGTTTTTT
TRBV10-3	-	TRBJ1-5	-	CAPNQPQHF	TGTGCCCCCAATCAGCCCCAGCATTTT
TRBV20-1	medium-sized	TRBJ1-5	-	CSARSGAADQPQHF	TGCAGTGCTAGATCGGGGGCGGCCGATCAGCCCCAGCATTTT
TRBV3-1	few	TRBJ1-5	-	CASSQGDSPNQPQHF	TGTGCCAGCAGCCAGGGAGACAGTCCCAATCAGCCCCAGCATTTT
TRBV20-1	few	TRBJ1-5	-	CSASLAASSNQPQHF	TGCAGTGCTAGCCTGGCAGCCTCCAGCAATCAGCCCCAGCATTTT
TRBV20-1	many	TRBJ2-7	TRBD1	CSARDMRQGIYEQYF	TGCAGTGCTAGAGATATGCGACAGGGAATCTACGAGCAGTACTTC
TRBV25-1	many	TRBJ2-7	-	CASSDDRNYEQYF	TGTGCCAGCAGTGATGACAGGAACTACGAGCAGTACTTC
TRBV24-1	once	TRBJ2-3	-	CATGERRTDTQYF	TGTGCCACCGGCGAGCGGCGCACAGATACGCAGTATTTT
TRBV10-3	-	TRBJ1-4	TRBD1	CAINQGEANEKLFF	TGTGCCATCAACCAGGGGGAGGCTAATGAAAAACTGTTTTTT
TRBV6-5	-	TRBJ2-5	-	CASSYSPDGETQYF	TGTGCCAGCAGTTACTCCCCCGACGGGGAGACCCAGTACTTC